This T cell receptor beta chain was recovered during a study of T-cell reconstitution after alpha-beta-depleted transplantation in children (dated by TCRdb to 2015 to 2016). About the investigation overall: Using TCR repertoire profiling, the study followed T-cell immune reconstitution in a quantitative way in children after TCRalphabeta/CD19-depleted allogeneic hematopoietic cell transplantation.

The library came from PCR. TCRdb lists the instrument as Illumina HiSeq 2500. TCR library preparation used molecular barcoding, with unique molecular identifiers applied to normalize quantification of the TCRbeta repertoire. TCRdb handled the public reads itself, with Q25 trimming in fastp and clone calling in MiXCR, and kept productive beta chains. Rows matching on CDR3 protein sequence are summarized as one entry with the most common DNA and genes. The table for this sample lists 500,000 to 600,000 distinct CDR3 sequences; roughly 18% of them were counted only once. Of the sample, 3% to 4% is held by the ten largest clones. This clonotype was picked up a small number of times. Its antigen is currently not known. No quality values exist for individual bases; no much larger clone is one base distant. CDR1 and CDR2 were assigned from the germline V gene as KGHSH and LQKENI. Reading from cysteine to phenylalanine, the CDR3 counts 16 amino acids. The sequence is cut down to CDR3 DNA, 48 bases in frame from base 1. V trim: 6 bases; J trim: 6 bases; unmatched bases: 12.

The sequence derives from a human donor who donated a stem cell graft to a child with acute lymphoblastic leukemia. The chain is assembled from TRBV18 and TRBJ2-5, and TRBD2 matches 11 of the central bases. The specimen comprised PBMCs from the stem cell graft donor, sampled from the stem cell graft. The nucleotide sequence reads as follows: TGTGCCAGCTCCCCTACTAGCGGGAGAACTAGCAAGACCCAGTACTTC. Translated, it gives CASSPTSGRTSKTQYF.